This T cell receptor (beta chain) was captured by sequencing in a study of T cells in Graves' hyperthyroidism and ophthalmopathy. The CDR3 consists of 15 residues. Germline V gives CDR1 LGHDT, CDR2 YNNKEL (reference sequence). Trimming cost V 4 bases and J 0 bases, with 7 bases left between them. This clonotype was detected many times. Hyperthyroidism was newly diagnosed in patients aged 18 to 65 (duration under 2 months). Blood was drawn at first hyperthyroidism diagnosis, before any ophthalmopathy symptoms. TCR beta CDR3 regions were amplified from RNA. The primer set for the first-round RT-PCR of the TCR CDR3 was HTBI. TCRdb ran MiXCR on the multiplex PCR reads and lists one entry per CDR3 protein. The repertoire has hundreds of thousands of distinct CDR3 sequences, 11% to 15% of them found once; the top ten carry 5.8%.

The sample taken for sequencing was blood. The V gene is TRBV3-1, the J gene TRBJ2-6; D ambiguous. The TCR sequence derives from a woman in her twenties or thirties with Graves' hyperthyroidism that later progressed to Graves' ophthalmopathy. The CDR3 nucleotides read TGTGCCAGCAGCCCTCCAAACTCTGGGGCCAACGTCCTGACTTTC. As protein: CASSPPNSGANVLTF.